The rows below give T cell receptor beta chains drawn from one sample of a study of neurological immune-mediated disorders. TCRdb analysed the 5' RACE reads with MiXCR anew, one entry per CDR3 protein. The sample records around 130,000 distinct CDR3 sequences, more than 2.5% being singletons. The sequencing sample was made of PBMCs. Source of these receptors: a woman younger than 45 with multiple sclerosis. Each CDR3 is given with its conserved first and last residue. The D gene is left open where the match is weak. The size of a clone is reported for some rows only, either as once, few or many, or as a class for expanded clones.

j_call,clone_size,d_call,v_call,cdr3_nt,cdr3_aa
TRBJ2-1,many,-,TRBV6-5,TGTGCCAGTTCGAGGATCGGCTACAATGAGCAGTTCTTC,CASSRIGYNEQFF
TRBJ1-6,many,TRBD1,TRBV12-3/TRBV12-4,TGTGCCAGCACCCACAGGGGGCGTAATTCACCCCTCCACTTT,CASTHRGRNSPLHF
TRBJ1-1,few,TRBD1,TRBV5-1,TGCGCCAGCAGCTGGACAGGGGTTGGGAACACTGAAGCTTTCTTT,CASSWTGVGNTEAFF
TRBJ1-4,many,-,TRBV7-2,TGTGCCAGCAGCTTCGGGGGGACTAATGAAAAACTGTTTTTT,CASSFGGTNEKLFF
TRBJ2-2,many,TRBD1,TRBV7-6,TGTGCCAGCAGCTTAGAACGGACCGGGACAGGGATGACCGGGGAGCTGTTTTTT,CASSLERTGTGMTGELFF
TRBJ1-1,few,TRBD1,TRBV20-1,TGCAGTGCTAGTTGGGACAGGGGCCCGGTGGCTTTCTTT,CSASWDRGPVAFF
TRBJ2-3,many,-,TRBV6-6,TGTGCCAGCAGTTACTTGGCTAGCGACGATACGCAGTATTTT,CASSYLASDDTQYF
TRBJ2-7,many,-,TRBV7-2,TGTGCCAGCAGCCCACAAGCCGGGACATCGTACGAGCAGTACTTC,CASSPQAGTSYEQYF
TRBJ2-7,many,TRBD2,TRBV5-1,TGCGCCAGCAGCTTTGGTAGCGGGTTGAGCTCCTACGAGCAGTACTTC,CASSFGSGLSSYEQYF
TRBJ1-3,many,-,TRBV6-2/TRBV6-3,TGTGCCAGCCTCCGACAGACGGTCTCTGGAAACACCATATATTTT,CASLRQTVSGNTIYF
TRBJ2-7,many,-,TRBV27,TGTGCCAGCAGTAAAGGGGGCGAGCAGTACTTC,CASSKGGEQYF
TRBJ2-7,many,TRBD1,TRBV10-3,TGTGCCATCAGGGGGACAGGGTTCCCCTACGAGCAGTACTTC,CAIRGTGFPYEQYF
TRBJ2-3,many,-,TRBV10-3,TGTGCCATCAGTGAGTCGGCGGAGGGGACGCAGTATTTT,CAISESAEGTQYF
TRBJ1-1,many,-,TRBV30,TGTGCCTGGATCAGGGGAACTGAAGCTTTCTTT,CAWIRGTEAFF
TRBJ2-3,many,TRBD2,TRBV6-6,TGTGCCAGCAGTTCCTTCCTAGCGGAGAGCACAGATACGCAGTATTTT,CASSSFLAESTDTQYF
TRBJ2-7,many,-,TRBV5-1,TGTGCCAGCAGCCGCGACAGCTACGAGCAGTACTTC,CASSRDSYEQYF
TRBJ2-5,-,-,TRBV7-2,TGTGCCAGCAGCTGGAGTACCGGGGAGACCCAGTACTTC,CASSWSTGETQYF
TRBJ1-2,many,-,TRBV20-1,TGCAGCGCCGCGGGGGGCCTCGATGGCTACACCTTC,CSAAGGLDGYTF
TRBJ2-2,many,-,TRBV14,TGTGCCAGCAGCCAAGTATTGGGGCGTCCCGACACCGGGGAGCTGTTTTTT,CASSQVLGRPDTGELFF
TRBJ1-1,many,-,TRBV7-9,TGTGCCAGCAGCTTAACTTGGGGCAAGGACACTGAAGCTTTCTTT,CASSLTWGKDTEAFF
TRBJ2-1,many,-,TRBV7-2,TGTGCCAGCAGCTTATTCGGGACCAGTTCCTACAATGAGCAGTTCTTC,CASSLFGTSSYNEQFF
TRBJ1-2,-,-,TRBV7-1,TGTGCCAGCAGCTCGATGAGAGGAATCTATGGCTACACCTTC,CASSSMRGIYGYTF
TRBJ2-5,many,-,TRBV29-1,TGCAGCGCCCAATACGGGGGAGAGACCCAGTACTTC,CSAQYGGETQYF
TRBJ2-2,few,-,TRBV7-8,TGTGCCAGCAGCGGCGGCAATACGAACACCGGGGAGCTGTTTTTT,CASSGGNTNTGELFF
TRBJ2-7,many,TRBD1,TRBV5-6,TGTGCCAGCAGCCGACCGGGACAGGGCTACGAGCAGTACTTC,CASSRPGQGYEQYF
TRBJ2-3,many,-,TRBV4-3,TGCGCCAGCAGCCAAGAAGGACAGTACACAGATACGCAGTATTTT,CASSQEGQYTDTQYF
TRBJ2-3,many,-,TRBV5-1,TGCGCCTCATCGGAGGAGTTGACCACAGATACGCAGTATTTT,CASSEELTTDTQYF
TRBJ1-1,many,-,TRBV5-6,TGTGCCAGCAGCTCCTTTCAGGGGATCGGAGCTTTCTTT,CASSSFQGIGAFF
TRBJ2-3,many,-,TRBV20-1,TGCAGTGCCTCCCTGTTCCAGGGAGGCACAGATACGCAGTATTTT,CSASLFQGGTDTQYF
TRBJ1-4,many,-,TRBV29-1,TGCAGCACTTCAGTGGGGCAGTCCTCTGGAAAACTGTTTTTT,CSTSVGQSSGKLFF
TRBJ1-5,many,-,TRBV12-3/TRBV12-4,TGTGCCAGCACCCTAGGGTTAGGGGGGTTTCAGCCCCAGCATTTT,CASTLGLGGFQPQHF
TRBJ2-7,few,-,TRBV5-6,TGTGCCAGCAGCTCCGAGGGAGTGAGGGAGCAGTACTTC,CASSSEGVREQYF
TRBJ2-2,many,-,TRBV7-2,TGTGCCAGCAGCTTAGCGGACAGAAACACCGGGGAGCTGTTTTTT,CASSLADRNTGELFF
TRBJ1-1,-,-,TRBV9,TGTGCCAGCAGCGTACAGGGTCTAGGTCATACTTTCTTT,CASSVQGLGHTFF
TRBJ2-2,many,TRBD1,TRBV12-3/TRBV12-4,TGTGCCAGCAGCCTCTGGGACAGGGTCACCGGGGAGCTGTTTTTT,CASSLWDRVTGELFF
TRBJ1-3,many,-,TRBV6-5,TGTGCCAGCAGTTACTCGCTGGCCAGCTCTGGAAACACCATATATTTT,CASSYSLASSGNTIYF
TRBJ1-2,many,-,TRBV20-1,TGCAGTGCCCCTAATGGACTGCATAACTATGGCTACACCTTC,CSAPNGLHNYGYTF
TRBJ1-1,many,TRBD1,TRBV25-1,TGTGCCAGCAGTTGGACAGGGCTGGGGGCTGAAGCTTTCTTT,CASSWTGLGAEAFF
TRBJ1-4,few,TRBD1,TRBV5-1,TGCGCCAGCAGCAGAATAGGACAGGGCGCTAATGAAAAACTGTTTTTT,CASSRIGQGANEKLFF
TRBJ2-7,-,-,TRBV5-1,TGCGCCAGCAGCTCTGAAGTCCGACGCGAGCAGTACTTC,CASSSEVRREQYF
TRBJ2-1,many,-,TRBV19,TGTGCCAGTAGTATTATCGGGAATGAGCAGTTCTTC,CASSIIGNEQFF
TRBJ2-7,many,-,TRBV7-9,TGTGCCAGCAGCTCAACCTTAGCGCCCTACGAGCAGTACTTC,CASSSTLAPYEQYF